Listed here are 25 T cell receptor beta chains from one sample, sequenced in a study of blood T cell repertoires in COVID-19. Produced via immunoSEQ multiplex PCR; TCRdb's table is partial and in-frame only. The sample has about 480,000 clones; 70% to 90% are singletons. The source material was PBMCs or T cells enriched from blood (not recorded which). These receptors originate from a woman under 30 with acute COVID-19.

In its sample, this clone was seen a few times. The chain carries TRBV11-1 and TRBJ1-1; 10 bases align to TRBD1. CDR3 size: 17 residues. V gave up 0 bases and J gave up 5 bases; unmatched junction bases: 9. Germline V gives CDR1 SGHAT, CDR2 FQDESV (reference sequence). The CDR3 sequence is CASSLAGGQGRKTEAFF. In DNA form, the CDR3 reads TGTGCCAGCAGCTTAGCGGGGGGACAGGGGAGAAAAACTGAAGCTTTCTTT.

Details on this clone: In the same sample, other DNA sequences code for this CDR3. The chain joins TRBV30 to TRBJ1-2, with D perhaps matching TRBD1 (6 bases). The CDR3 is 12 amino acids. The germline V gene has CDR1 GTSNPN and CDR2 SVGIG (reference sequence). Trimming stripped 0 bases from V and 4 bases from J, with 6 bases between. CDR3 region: CAWSVGGYGYTF. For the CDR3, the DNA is TGTGCCTGGAGTGTAGGGGGCTATGGCTACACCTTC.

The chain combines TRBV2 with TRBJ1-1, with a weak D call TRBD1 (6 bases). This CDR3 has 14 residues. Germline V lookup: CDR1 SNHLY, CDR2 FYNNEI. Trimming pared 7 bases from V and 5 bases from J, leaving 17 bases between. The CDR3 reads CASTPGQIRTEAFF. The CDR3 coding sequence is TGTGCCAGCACCCCTGGACAGATTCGGACTGAAGCTTTCTTT.

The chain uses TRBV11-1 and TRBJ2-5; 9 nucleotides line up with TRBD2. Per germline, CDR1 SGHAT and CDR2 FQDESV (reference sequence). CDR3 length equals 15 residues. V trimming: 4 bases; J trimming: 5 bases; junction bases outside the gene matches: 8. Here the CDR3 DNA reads TGTGCCAGCAGCTCGGGCGGGGGGGCCTCGGAGACCCAGTACTTC. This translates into CASSSGGGASETQYF.

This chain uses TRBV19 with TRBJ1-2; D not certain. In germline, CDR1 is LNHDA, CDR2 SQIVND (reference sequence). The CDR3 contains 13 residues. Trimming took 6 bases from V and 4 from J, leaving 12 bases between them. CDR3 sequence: CASRNIQFYGYTF. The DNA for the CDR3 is TGTGCCAGTAGAAATATCCAGTTCTATGGCTACACCTTC.

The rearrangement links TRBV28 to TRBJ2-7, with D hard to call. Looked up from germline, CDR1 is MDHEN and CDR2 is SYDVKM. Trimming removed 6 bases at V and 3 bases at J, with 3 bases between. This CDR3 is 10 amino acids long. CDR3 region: CASSHYEQYF. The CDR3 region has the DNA TGTGCCAGCAGCCACTACGAGCAGTACTTC.

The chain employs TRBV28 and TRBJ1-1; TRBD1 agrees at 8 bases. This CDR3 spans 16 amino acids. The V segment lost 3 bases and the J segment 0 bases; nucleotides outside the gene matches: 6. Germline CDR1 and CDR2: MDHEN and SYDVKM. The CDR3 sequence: CASSLGTGGVNTEAFF. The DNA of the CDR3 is TGTGCCAGCAGTTTGGGTACAGGGGGTGTGAACACTGAAGCTTTCTTT.

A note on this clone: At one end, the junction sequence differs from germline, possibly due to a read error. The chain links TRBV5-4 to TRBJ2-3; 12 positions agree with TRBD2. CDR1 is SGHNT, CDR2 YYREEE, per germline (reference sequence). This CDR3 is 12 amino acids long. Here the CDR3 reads CASSSPGLAGLF. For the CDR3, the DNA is TGTGCCAGCAGCTCCCCGGGACTAGCGGGTCTCTTT. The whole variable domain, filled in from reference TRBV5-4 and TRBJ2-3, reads ETGVTQSPTHLIKTRGQQVTLRCSSQSGHNTVSWYQQALGQGPQFIFQYYREEENGRGNFPPRFSGLQFPNYSSELNVNALELDDSALYLCASSSPGLAGLFGPGTRLTVL.

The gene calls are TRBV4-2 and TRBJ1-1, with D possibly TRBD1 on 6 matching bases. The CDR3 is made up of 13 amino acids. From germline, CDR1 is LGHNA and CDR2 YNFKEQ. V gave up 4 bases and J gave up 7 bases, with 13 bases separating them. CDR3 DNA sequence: TGTGCCAGCAGCCCCCGGACAGACGGTGAAGCTTTCTTT. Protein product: CASSPRTDGEAFF.

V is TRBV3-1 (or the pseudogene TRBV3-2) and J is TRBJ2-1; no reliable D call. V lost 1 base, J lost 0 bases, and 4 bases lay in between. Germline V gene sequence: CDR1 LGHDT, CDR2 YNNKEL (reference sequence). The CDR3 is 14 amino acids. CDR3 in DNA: TGTGCCAGCAGCCAAGCCAGCTCCTACAATGAGCAGTTCTTC. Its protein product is CASSQASSYNEQFF.

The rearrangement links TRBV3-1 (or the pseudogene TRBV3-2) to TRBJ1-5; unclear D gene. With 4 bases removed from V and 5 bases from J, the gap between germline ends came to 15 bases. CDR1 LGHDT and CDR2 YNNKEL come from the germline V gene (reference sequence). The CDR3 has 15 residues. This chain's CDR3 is CASSLSRRVHQPQHF. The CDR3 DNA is TGTGCCAGCAGCCTCAGTAGGAGGGTCCATCAGCCCCAGCATTTT.

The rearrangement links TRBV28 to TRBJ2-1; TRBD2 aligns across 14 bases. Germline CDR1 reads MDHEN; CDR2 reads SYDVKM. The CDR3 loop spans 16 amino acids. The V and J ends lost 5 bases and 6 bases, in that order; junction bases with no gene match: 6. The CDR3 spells CASSTSGLAGANEQFF. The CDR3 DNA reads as TGTGCCAGCAGTACCTCGGGACTAGCGGGAGCCAATGAGCAGTTCTTC.

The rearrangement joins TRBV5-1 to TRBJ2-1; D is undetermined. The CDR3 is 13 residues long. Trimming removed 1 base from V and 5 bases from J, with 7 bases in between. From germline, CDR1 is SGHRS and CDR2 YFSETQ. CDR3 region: CASSLQSDNEQFF. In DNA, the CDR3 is TGCGCCAGCAGCTTGCAATCAGACAATGAGCAGTTCTTC. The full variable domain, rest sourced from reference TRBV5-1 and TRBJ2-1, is KAGVTQTPRYLIKTRGQQVTLSCSPISGHRSVSWYQQTPGQGLQFLFEYFSETQRNKGNFPGRFSGRQFSNSRSEMNVSTLELGDSALYLCASSLQSDNEQFFGPGTRLTVL.

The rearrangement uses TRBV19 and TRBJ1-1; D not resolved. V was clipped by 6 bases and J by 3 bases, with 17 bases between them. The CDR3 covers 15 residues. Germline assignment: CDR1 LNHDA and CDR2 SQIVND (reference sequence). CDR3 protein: CASRARSGWDTEAFF. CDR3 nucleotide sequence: TGTGCCAGTAGAGCCAGGAGCGGTTGGGACACTGAAGCTTTCTTT.

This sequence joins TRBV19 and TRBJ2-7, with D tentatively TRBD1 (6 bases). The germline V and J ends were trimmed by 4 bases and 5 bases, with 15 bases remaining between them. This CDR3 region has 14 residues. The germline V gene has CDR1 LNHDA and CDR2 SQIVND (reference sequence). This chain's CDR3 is CASSNEGGFDEQYF. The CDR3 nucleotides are TGTGCCAGTAGTAATGAAGGGGGTTTCGACGAGCAGTACTTC.

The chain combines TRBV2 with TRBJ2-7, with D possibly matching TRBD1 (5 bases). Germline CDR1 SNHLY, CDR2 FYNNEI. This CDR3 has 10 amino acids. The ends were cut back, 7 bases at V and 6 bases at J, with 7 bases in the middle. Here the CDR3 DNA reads TGTGCCAGCAAAGGGGCCGAGCAGTACTTC. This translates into CASKGAEQYF. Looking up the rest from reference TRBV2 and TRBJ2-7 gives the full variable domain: EPEVTQTPSHQVTQMGQEVILRCVPISNHLYFYWYRQILGQKVEFLVSFYNNEISEKSEIFDDQFSVERPDGSNFTLKIRSTKLEDSAMYFCASKGAEQYFGPGTRLTVT.

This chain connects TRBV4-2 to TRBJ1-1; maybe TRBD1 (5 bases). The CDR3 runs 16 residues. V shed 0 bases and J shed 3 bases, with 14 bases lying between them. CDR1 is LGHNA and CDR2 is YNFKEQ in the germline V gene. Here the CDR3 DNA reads TGTGCCAGCAGCCAAGATGGGGCCGGGAGCCACACTGAAGCTTTCTTT. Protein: CASSQDGAGSHTEAFF.

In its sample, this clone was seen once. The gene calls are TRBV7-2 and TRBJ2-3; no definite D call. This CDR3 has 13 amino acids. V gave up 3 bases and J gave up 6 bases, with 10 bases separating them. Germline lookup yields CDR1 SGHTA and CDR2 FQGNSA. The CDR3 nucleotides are TGTGCCAGCAGCTTCGGAGAACGCGATACGCAGTATTTT. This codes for CASSFGERDTQYF.

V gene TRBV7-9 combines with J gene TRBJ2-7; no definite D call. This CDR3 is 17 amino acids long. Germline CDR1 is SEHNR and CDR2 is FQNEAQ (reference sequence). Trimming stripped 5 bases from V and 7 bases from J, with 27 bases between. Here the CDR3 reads CASSRNAPPVMFWEQYF. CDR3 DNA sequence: TGTGCCAGCAGCCGCAACGCACCGCCAGTGATGTTTTGGGAGCAGTACTTC.

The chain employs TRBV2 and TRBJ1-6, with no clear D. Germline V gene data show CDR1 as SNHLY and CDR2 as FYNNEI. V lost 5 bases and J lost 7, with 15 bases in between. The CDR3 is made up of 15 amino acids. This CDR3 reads CASSPGESGNSPLHF. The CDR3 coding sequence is TGTGCCAGCAGTCCTGGGGAGTCAGGAAATTCACCCCTCCACTTT.

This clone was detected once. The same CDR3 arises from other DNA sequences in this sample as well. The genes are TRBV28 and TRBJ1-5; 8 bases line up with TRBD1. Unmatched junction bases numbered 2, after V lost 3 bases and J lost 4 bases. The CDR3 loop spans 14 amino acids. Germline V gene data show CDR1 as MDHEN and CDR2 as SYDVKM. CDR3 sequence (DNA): TGTGCCAGCAGTTTCGGACAGGGTAATCAGCCCCAGCATTTT. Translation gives CASSFGQGNQPQHF.

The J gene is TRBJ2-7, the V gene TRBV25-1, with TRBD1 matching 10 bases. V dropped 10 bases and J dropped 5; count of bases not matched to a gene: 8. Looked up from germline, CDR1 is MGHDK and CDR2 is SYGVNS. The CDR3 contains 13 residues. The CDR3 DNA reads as TGTGCCACCAGGACAGGGGGATTGGACGAGCAGTACTTC. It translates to CATRTGGLDEQYF.

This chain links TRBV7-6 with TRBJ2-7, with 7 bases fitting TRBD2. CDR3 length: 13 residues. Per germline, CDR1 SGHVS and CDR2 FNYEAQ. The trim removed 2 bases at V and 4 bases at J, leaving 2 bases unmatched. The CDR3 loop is CASSLSGGYEQYF. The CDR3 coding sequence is TGTGCCAGCAGCTTATCGGGGGGATACGAGCAGTACTTC.

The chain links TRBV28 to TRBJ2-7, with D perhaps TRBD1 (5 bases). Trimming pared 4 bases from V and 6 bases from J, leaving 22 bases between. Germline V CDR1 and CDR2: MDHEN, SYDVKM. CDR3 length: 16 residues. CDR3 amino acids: CASSSHSGGVRGEQYF. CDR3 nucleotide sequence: TGTGCCAGCAGTTCCCACTCGGGTGGGGTAAGGGGCGAGCAGTACTTC.

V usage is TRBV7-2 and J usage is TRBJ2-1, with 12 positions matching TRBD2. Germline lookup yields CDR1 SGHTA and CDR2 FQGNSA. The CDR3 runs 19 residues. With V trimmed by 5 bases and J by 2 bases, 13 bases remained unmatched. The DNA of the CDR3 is TGTGCCAGCAGCCCACGGACTAGCGGGAAAGGCCTTGCCTACAATGAGCAGTTCTTC. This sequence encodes CASSPRTSGKGLAYNEQFF.